This record concerns one T cell receptor (beta chain) sequence. The antigen is not known. The data stem from a study of OX40 agonist ivuxolimab in advanced cancers. Study-level information: Patients in dose escalation had liver, melanoma, kidney or head and neck cancers. Study-wide findings and caveats: Antigen specificity of clonally expanded peripheral T cells was not established. Expansion of clones was among the lowest in partial responders at 0.1-3.0 mg/kg. At 0.1 to 3.0 mg/kg, clonal expansion of CD4+ and CD8+ blood T cells had occurred by week 6.

Profiled with immunoSEQ multiplex PCR; TCRdb holds only in-frame clones, not every one. In the table there are more than 50,000 clones, just over 90% of which are singletons. This TCR was recovered from an adult with an advanced solid tumor such as melanoma, head and neck, liver or kidney cancer. The sequences come from CD4+ or CD8+ T cells sorted from blood, collected in a trial of the OX40 agonist ivuxolimab.

CDR3 loop: CASSFRGGTYNEQFF. The CDR3 DNA sequence: TGCGCCAGCAGCTTTCGGGGAGGAACCTACAATGAGCAGTTCTTC. This chain joins TRBV5-1 and TRBJ2-1, with D possibly being TRBD2 (6 bases). Per germline, CDR1 SGHRS and CDR2 YFSETQ. Trimming took off 2 bases at V and 2 bases at J, with 11 bases between the two ends. The CDR3 extends over 15 amino acids.